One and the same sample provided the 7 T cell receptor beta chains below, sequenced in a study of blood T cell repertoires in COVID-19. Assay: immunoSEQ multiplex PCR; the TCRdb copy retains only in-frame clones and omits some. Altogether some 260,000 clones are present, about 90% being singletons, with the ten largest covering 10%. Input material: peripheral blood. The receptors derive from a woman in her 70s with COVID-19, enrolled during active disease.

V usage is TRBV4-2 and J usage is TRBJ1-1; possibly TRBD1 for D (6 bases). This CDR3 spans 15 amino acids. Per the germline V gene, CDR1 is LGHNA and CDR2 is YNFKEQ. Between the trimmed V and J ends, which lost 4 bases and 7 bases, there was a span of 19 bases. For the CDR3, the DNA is TGTGCCAGCAGCCGAACCGGAACAGGGCGTCGTGAAGCTTTCTTT. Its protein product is CASSRTGTGRREAFF.

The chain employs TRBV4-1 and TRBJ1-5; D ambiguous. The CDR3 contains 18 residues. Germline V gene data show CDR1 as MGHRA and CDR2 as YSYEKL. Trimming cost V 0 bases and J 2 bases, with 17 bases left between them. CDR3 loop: CASSQDSRGIFGNQPQHF. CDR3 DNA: TGCGCCAGCAGCCAAGATAGTCGAGGGATTTTTGGCAATCAGCCCCAGCATTTT.

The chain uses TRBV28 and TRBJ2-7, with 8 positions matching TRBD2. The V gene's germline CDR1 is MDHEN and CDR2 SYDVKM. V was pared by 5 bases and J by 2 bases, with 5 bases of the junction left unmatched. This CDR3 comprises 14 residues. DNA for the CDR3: TGTGCCAGCAGTGGGACTAGGGATGCCTACGAGCAGTACTTC. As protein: CASSGTRDAYEQYF.

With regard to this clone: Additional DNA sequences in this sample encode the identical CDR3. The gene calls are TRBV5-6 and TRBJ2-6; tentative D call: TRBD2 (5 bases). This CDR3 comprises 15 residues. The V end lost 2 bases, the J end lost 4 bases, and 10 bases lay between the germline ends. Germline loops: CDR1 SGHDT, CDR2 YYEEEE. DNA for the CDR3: TGTGCCAGCAGCTTTCGGGGTTCGGGGGCCAACGTCCTGACTTTC. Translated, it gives CASSFRGSGANVLTF.

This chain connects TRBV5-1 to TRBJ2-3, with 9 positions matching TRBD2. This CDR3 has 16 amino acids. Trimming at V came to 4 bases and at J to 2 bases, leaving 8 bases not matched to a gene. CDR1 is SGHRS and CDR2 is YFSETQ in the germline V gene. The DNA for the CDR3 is TGCGCCAGCAGCCTGCCTAGCGGGGCATCCACAGATACGCAGTATTTT. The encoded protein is CASSLPSGASTDTQYF.

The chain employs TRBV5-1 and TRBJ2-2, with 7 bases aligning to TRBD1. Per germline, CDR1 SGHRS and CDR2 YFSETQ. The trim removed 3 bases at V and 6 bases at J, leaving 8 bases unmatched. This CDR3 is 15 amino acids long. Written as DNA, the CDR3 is TGCGCCAGCAGCTCCGGGCAGGGGGTCTCCGGGGAGCTGTTTTTT. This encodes CASSSGQGVSGELFF.

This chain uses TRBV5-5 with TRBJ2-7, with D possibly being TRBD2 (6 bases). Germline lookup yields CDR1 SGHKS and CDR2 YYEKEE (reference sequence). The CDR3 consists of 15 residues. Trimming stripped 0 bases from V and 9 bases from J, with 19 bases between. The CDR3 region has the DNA TGTGCCAGCAGCTTGGCCTTCACTAGCATCCTAGGGCAGTACTTC. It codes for CASSLAFTSILGQYF.